The subject of this entry is one TCR beta chain. What this receptor recognizes is not known. Within one base of it there is no much larger clone, and no base qualities were kept. This record comes from a study of low-dose radiotherapy and immunotherapy resistance in tumors (dated 2022 in TCRdb). Looking at the study overall: Cohort 1 received 0.5 Gy per fraction every 2 weeks, with a prescribed total PTV dose of 6.5 Gy. For Cohort 2, the dose was 1 Gy per fraction given every two weeks, adding up to 13 Gy in total across 26 weeks. Nivolumab was administered intravenously as a 240 mg flat dose every two weeks, and ipilimumab was administered intravenously at 1 mg/kg every six weeks. Cyclophosphamide 200 mg/m2 was administered intravenously every two weeks, one day before each radiation and immunotherapy administration. Aspirin 300 mg was taken orally once daily by patients for four cycles, starting on cycle 1 day 1. Trial participants were not randomized into treatment groups. Eight patients were included in the translational analysis: three from the first dose cohort and the first five from the second dose cohort.

TCRdb shows the sequencer as Illumina HiSeq 2500. First-strand cDNA was synthesized with Superscript III and a set of TRAV- and TRBV-specific primers, covering both TCRalpha and TCRbeta chains. An approximately 18-cycle PCR with Phusion amplified the TCRs, pairing a constant-region primer with the adapter that was attached to the V primers. The isolated mRNA was amplified using the MessageAmp II aRNA Amplification Kit, with in vitro transcription performed for less than 20 hours at 37 degrees C. mRNA for TCR sequencing was isolated with the Dynabeads mRNA DIRECT Purification Kit. Indexed Illumina adapters were added in a second approximately 26-cycle Phusion PCR, and the resulting products were purified with AMPure XP beads. In the paper's pipeline: Custom Perl scripts pooled TCR sequences encoding the same protein, removed out-of-frame sequences and computed each clonotype's abundance. TCR sequences supported by only a single read were excluded from analysis. Shannon entropy, Gini index, clonality, richness, and the frequency of TCRs shared between repertoires were included as repertoire metrics. Clones were called with MiXCR by TCRdb after fastp trimmed the public reads at Q25, and only in-frame beta chains were retained. Every entry covers one CDR3 protein and lists the most common genes and DNA from its rows. Clone size and V and J calls follow TCRdb, not the original study. This sample holds almost 45,000 distinct CDR3 sequences; under 30% were observed only once. The ten largest make up 10% of the sample.

The time point label on this specimen signifies: after trial treatment. Sample treatment or condition, as interpreted from the label and publication: LDRT plus nivolumab, ipilimumab, low-dose cyclophosphamide and aspirin (RACIN trial). The donors took part in RACIN, a single-arm, phase I, dose-escalation trial that combined nivolumab, ipilimumab, aspirin, low-dose cyclophosphamide and low-dose radiotherapy. Eligible patients had advanced, TIL-negative solid tumors. V lost 6 bases and J lost 4 bases, and the count of bases not matched to a germline gene is 7. The CDR3 runs 14 amino acids, cysteine and phenylalanine included. Only the CDR3 region is kept as DNA, spanning 42 bases read in frame from base 1. According to the germline V gene, CDR1 reads MNHEY and CDR2 reads SVGEGT.

This sequence uses TRBV6-2 or TRBV6-3 and TRBJ2-5; a stretch of 8 junction bases matches TRBD2. The source of this sequence is a male donor with prostate cancer. Sequenced here: PBMCs, sampled after low-dose radiotherapy plus immunotherapy. The CDR3 protein is CASSPTSVRETQYF. The sequence in DNA is TGTGCCAGCAGCCCGACTAGCGTTCGAGAGACCCAGTACTTC.